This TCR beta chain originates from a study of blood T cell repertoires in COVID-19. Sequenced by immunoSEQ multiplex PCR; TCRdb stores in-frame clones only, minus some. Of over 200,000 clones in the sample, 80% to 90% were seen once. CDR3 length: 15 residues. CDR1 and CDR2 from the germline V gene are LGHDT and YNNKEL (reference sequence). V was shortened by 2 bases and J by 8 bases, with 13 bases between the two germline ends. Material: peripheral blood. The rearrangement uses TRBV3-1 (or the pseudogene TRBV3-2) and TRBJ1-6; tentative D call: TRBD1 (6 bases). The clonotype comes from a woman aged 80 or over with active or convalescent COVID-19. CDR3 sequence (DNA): TGTGCCAGCAGCCAAAGCACAGGGTCCCATTCACCCCTCCACTTT. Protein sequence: CASSQSTGSHSPLHF.